This record looks at one T cell receptor beta chain sequence and its context. What it recognizes is unknown. This sample is part of a study of shared clonotypes between healthy human individuals. Whole-study results and caveats: In contrast to clonotypes shared by all four donors, non-shared clonotypes had lower generation probabilities.

This table comes from immunoSEQ multiplex PCR, and its TCRdb copy is limited to in-frame clones, with some not included. The data hold about 2.5 million clones, with about 90% observed a single time. The germline gives CDR1 SEHNR, CDR2 FQNEAQ (reference sequence). This CDR3 is 16 amino acids long. Trimming took 4 bases from V and 0 from J, leaving 12 bases between them. The sequenced material came from naive CD4+ T cells from PBMCs. Subset given: CD45RA+ positively selected. The chain employs TRBV7-9 and TRBJ2-2; D uncertain. This TCR derives from a man between 18 and 35 years old in good health. Some clones in this sample may be carry-over from other donors' samples. The CDR3 protein is CASSWRMATNTGELFF. The DNA for the CDR3 is TGTGCCAGCAGCTGGCGAATGGCCACGAACACCGGGGAGCTGTTTTTT.